This TCR beta chain was obtained from a study of a mutant IDH1 vaccine in newly diagnosed glioma. The method was immunoSEQ multiplex PCR; TCRdb's version includes in-frame clones alone and lacks a portion of them. The repertoire holds roughly 120,000 clones, about 80% seen once, with under 5.5% in the top ten. Per germline, CDR1 MNHEY and CDR2 SMNVEV (reference sequence). The length of the CDR3 is 14 residues. V was trimmed by 8 bases and J by 0 bases, leaving 13 bases between them. Time point reported: week 11, during vaccination. Doses comprised 300 ug of mutant IDH1 20-mer peptide each, plus topical imiquimod. In every donor, the tumor was a new WHO grade 3 or 4 IDH1-mutant, ATRX-lost astrocytoma. As concerns this clone: The antigen remains undetermined.

The chain carries TRBV27 and TRBJ1-1; no definite D call. This clonotype was obtained from a man aged 40-50 years with glioma. This sample comprised PBMCs, obtained from a glioma patient whose treatment included an IDH1 peptide vaccine. The DNA for the CDR3 is TGTGCCAGCTCCGAGGCGGGGATGAACACTGAAGCTTTCTTT. Translating it yields CASSEAGMNTEAFF.